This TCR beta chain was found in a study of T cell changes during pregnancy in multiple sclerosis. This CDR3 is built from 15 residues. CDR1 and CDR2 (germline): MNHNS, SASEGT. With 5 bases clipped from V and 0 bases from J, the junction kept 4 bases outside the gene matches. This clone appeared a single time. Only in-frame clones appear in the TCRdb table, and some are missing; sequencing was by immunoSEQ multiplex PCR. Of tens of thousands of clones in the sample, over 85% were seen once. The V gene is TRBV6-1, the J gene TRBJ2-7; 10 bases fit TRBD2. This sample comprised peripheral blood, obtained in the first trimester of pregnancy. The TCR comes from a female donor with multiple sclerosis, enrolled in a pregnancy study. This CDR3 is CASSSSGSLSYEQYF. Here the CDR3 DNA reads TGTGCCAGCAGTTCTAGCGGGAGCCTCTCCTACGAGCAGTACTTC.